The clone carrying this T cell receptor beta chain turned up a few times. Isolating PBMCs gave at least 6 million of these cells per sample. A second roughly 6 to 12 cycle PCR used barcoded and J-beta primers. MiXCR was run by TCRdb on the 5' RACE reads, yielding one entry per CDR3 protein. The table records around 1,000,000 distinct CDR3 sequences, about 23% of them present only once. This sample stems from a study of blood T cells in healthy people across ages. Looked up from germline, CDR1 is SGDLS and CDR2 is YYNGEE. This CDR3 spans 15 amino acids. The sample was also reused in another study, on T cells of mothers and their children.

The origin of this receptor is a girl under 10 years old in good health. This chain uses TRBV9 with TRBJ2-1; the match to TRBD2 covers 7 bases. Judging by the DNA end, TRBJ2-7 fits better; the J call may be wrong. Sequencing used blood. CDR3 DNA: TGTGCCAGCAGCGTAGGCGACGGGGAGGGTTACGAGCAGTACTTC. Encoded protein: CASSVGDGEGYEQYF.